The clone carrying this T cell receptor beta chain was found once. Antigen specificity is unknown. This specimen comes from a study of OX40 agonist ivuxolimab in advanced cancers. Looking at the study overall: Prior checkpoint blockade (anti-PD-1, anti-PD-L1 or anti-CTLA-4) was permitted; approximately 44% had it. Study-wide results and caveats: The CD4+ and CD8+ T cells in the blood had expanded clonally by week 6 at 0.1 to 3.0 mg/kg.

The CDR3 covers 15 residues. Germline CDR1 and CDR2: LGHNA and YSLEER. Trimming pared 3 bases from V and 3 bases from J, leaving 14 bases between. The assay was immunoSEQ multiplex PCR, and TCRdb's table has in-frame clones only and misses some. Of around 100,000 clones detected, around 90% appear once; the ten largest clones hold 0.5% to 0.65%. Source: CD4+ or CD8+ T cells sorted from blood, taken in a trial of the OX40 agonist ivuxolimab. The source is an adult with an advanced solid tumor such as melanoma, head and neck, liver or kidney cancer. The J gene is TRBJ2-5, the V gene TRBV4-3; D might be TRBD2 (6 bases). This CDR3 reads CASSQSGTHKETQYF. The CDR3 DNA sequence: TGCGCCAGCAGCCAGTCGGGGACTCACAAAGAGACCCAGTACTTC.